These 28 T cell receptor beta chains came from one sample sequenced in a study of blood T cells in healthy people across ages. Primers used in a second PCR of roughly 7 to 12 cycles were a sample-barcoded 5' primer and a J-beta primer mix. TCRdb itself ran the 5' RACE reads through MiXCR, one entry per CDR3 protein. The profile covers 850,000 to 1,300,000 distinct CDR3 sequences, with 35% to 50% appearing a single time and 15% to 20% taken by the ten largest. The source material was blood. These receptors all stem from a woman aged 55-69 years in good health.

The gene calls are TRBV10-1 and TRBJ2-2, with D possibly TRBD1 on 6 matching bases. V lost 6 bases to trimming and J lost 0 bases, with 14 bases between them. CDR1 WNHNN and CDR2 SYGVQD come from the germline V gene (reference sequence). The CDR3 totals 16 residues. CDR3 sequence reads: CASSRFGGPNTGELFF. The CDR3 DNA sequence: TGCGCCAGCAGCCGGTTTGGGGGCCCGAACACCGGGGAGCTGTTTTTT.

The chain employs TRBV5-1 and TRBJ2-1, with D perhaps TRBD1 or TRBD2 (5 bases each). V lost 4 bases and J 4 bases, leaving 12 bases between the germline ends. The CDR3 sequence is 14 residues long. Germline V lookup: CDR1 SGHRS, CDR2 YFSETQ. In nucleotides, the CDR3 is TGCGCCAGCAGCCCGGGACGGGGATACAATGAGCAGTTCTTC. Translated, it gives CASSPGRGYNEQFF.

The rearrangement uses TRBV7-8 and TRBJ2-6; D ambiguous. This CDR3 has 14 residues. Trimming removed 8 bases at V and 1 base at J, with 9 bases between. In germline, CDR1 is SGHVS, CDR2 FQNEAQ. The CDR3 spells CASLIESGANVLTF. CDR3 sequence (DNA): TGTGCCAGCTTGATCGAGTCTGGGGCCAACGTCCTGACTTTC.

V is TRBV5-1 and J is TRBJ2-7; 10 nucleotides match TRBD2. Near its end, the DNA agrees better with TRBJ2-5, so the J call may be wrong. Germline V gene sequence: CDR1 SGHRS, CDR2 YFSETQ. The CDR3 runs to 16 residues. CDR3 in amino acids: CASSLAPSGRGETQYF. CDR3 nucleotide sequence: TGCGCCAGCAGCTTGGCCCCTAGCGGGAGAGGTGAGACCCAGTACTTC.

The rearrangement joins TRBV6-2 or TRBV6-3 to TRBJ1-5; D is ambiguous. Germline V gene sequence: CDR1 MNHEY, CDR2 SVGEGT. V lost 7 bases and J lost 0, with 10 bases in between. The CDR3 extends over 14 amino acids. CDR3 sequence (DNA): TGTGCCAGCAACAACGGACCTAGCAATCAGCCCCAGCATTTT. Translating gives CASNNGPSNQPQHF.

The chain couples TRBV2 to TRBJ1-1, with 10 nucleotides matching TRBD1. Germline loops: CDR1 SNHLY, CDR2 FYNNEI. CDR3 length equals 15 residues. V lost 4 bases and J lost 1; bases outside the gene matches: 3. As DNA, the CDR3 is TGTGCCAGCAGTGGAAGACAGGGGGCGAACACTGAAGCTTTCTTT. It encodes CASSGRQGANTEAFF.

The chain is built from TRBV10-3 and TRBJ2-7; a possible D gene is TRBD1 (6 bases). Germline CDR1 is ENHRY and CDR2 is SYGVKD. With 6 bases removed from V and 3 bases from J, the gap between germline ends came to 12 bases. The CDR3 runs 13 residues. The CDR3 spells CAISKDRDYEQYF. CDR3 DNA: TGTGCCATCAGCAAGGACAGAGACTACGAGCAGTACTTC.

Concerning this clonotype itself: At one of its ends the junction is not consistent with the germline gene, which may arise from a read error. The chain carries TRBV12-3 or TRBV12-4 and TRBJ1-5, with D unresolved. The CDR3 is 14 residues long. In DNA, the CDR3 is TGTGCCTGCAGTTTAGGCAAGGGCAATCAGCCCCAGCATTTT. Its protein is CACSLGKGNQPQHF.

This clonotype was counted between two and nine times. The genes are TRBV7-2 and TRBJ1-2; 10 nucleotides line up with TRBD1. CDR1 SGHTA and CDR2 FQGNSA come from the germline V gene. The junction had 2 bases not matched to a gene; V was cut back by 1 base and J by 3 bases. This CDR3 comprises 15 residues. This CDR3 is CASSLGQGAHYGYTF. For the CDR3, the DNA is TGTGCCAGCAGCTTAGGACAGGGGGCTCACTATGGCTACACCTTC.

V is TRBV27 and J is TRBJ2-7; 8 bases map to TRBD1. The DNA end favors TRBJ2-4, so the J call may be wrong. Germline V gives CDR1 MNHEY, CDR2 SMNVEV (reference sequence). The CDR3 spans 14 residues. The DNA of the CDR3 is TGTGCCAGCCGCCGGACAGGGTTTGGGAACATTCAGTACTTC. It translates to CASRRTGFGNIQYF.

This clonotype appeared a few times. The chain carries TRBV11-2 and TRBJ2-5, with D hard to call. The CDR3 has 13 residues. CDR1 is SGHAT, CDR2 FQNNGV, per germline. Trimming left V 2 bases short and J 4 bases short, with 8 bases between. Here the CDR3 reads CASSLFRRETQYF. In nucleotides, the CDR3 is TGTGCCAGCAGCTTATTTAGAAGAGAGACCCAGTACTTC.

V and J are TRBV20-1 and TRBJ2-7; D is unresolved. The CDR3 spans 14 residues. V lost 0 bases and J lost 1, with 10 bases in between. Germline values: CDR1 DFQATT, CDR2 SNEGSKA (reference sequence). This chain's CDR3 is CSARDVEKSYEQYF. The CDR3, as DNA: TGCAGTGCTAGAGATGTAGAAAAATCCTACGAGCAGTACTTC.

The CDR3 spells CASSQDGNSADEQFF. For the CDR3, the DNA is TGCGCCAGCAGCCAAGATGGCAATAGCGCGGATGAGCAGTTCTTC. The rearrangement joins TRBV4-1 to TRBJ2-1, with D maybe TRBD2 (5 bases). V was trimmed by 0 bases and J by 8 bases, leaving 14 bases between them. CDR3 length equals 15 residues. CDR1 MGHRA and CDR2 YSYEKL come from the germline V gene.

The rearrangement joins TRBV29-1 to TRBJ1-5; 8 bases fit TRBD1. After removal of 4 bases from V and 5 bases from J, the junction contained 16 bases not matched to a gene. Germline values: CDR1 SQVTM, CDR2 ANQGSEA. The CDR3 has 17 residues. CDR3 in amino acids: CSVVERGGQAGDQPQHF. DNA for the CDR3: TGCAGCGTTGTCGAACGGGGGGGACAGGCAGGCGATCAGCCCCAGCATTTT.

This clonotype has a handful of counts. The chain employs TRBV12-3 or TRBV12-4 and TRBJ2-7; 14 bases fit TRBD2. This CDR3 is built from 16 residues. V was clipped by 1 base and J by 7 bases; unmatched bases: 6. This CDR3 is CASSLEGTSGSREQYF. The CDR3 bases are TGTGCCAGCAGTTTAGAAGGGACTAGCGGGAGTCGTGAGCAGTACTTC.

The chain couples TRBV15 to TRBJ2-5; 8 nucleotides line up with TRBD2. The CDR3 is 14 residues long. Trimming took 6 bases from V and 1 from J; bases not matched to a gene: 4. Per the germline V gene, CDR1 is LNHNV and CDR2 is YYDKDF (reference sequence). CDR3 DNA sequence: TGTGCCACCAGTACAGCGGGAGTCCAAGAGACCCAGTACTTC. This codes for CATSTAGVQETQYF.

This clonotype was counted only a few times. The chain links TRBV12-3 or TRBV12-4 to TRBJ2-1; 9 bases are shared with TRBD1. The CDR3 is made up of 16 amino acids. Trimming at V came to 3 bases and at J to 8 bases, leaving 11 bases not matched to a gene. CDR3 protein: CASSFLLQGASDEQFF. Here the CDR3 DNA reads TGTGCCAGCAGTTTTTTGTTACAGGGGGCATCGGATGAGCAGTTCTTC.

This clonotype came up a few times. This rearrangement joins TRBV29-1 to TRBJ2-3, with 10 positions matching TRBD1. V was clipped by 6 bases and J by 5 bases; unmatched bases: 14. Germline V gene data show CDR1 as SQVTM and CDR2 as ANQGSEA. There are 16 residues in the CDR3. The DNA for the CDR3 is TGCAGCGTATCCGGGACAGGGGACGCGACGGGAGATACGCAGTATTTT. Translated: CSVSGTGDATGDTQYF.

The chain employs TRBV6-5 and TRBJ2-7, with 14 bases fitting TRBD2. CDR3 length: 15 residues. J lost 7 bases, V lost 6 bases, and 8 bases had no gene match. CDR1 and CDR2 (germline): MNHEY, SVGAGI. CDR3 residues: CASSPGLAGANEQYF. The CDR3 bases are TGTGCCAGCAGCCCGGGACTAGCGGGAGCGAATGAGCAGTACTTC.

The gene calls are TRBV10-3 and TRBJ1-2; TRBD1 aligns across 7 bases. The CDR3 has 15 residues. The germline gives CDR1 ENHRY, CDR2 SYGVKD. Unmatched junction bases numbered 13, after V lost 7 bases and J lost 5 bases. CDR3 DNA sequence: TGTGCCATCACCGTAGACAGGGACGGGCAATATGGCTACACCTTC. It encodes CAITVDRDGQYGYTF.

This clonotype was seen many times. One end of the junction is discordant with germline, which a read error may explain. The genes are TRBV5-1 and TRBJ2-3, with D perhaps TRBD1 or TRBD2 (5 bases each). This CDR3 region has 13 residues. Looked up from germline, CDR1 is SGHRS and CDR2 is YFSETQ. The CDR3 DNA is TGTGCCAGCAGCCCCGGGACCACAGATACGCAGTATTTT. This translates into CASSPGTTDTQYF.

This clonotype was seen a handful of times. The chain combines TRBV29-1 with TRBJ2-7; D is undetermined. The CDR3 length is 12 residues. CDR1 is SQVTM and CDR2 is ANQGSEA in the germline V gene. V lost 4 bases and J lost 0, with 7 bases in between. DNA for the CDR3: TGCAGCGTTGCAGAGAGCTCCTACGAGCAGTACTTC. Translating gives CSVAESSYEQYF.

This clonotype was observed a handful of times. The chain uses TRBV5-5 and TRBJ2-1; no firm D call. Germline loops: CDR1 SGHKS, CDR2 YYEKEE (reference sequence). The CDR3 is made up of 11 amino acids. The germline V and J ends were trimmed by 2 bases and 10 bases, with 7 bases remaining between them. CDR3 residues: CASSFTGEQFF. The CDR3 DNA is TGTGCCAGCAGCTTTACTGGGGAGCAGTTCTTC.

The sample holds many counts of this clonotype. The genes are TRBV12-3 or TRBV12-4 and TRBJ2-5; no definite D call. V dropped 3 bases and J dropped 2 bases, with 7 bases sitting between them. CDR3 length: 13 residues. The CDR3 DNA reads TGTGCCAGCAGTTTGCACCTACAAGAGACCCAGTACTTC. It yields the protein CASSLHLQETQYF.

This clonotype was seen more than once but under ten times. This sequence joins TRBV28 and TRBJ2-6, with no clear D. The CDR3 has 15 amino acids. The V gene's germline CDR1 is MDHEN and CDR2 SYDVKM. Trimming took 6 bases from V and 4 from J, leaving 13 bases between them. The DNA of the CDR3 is TGTGCCAGCAGCCTTGTGACAACCGGGGCCAACGTCCTGACTTTC. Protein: CASSLVTTGANVLTF.

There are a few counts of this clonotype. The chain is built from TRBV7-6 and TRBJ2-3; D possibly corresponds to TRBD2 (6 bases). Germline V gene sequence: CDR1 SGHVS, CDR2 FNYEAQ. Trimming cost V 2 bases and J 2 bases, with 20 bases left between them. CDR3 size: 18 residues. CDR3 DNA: TGTGCCAGCAGCTTAACCGGGACTCAGAATCCCACCACAGATACGCAGTATTTT. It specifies CASSLTGTQNPTTDTQYF.

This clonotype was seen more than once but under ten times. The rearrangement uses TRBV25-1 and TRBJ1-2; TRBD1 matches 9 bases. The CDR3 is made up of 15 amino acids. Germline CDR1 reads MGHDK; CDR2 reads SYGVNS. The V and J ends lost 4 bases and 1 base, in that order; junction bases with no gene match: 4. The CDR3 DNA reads TGTGCCAGCAGTGGGACAGGGGAAGATAACTATGGCTACACCTTC. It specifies CASSGTGEDNYGYTF.

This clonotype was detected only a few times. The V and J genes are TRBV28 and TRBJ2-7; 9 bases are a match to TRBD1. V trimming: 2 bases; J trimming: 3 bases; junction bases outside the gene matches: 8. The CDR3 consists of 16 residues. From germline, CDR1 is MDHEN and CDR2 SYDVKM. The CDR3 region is CASSLINRGRNYEQYF. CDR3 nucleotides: TGTGCCAGCAGTTTAATAAACAGGGGGCGCAACTACGAGCAGTACTTC.